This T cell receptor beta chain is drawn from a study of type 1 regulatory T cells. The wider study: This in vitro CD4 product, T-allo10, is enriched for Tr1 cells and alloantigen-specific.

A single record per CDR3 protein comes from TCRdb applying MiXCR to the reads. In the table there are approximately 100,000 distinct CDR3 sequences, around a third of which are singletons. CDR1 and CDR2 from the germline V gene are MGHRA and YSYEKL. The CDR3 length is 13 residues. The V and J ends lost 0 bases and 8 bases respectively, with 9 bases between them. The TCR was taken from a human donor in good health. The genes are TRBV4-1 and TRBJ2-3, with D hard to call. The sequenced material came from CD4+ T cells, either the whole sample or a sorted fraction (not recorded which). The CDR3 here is CASSQEDQSTQYF. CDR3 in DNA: TGCGCCAGCAGCCAAGAGGACCAAAGTACGCAGTATTTT.